This T cell receptor beta chain emerged from a study of blood T cell repertoires in COVID-19. TCRdb keeps only in-frame clones here, not all; method: immunoSEQ multiplex PCR. The data contain around 200,000 clones, approximately 86% of them seen just once; the ten biggest clones take up about 4.5%. The germline V gene encodes CDR1 SEHNR and CDR2 FQNEAQ (reference sequence). The V end was cut by 1 base, the J end by 1 base, with 10 bases between. The CDR3 is 15 amino acids. This receptor was obtained from a woman in her 30s who had been exposed to COVID-19. This chain joins TRBV7-9 and TRBJ1-1; D not certain. Sequenced material: PBMCs or T cells enriched from blood (not recorded which). The CDR3 region is CASSLEPGRNTEAFF. The CDR3 region has the DNA TGTGCCAGCAGCTTAGAGCCAGGCCGGAACACTGAAGCTTTCTTT.